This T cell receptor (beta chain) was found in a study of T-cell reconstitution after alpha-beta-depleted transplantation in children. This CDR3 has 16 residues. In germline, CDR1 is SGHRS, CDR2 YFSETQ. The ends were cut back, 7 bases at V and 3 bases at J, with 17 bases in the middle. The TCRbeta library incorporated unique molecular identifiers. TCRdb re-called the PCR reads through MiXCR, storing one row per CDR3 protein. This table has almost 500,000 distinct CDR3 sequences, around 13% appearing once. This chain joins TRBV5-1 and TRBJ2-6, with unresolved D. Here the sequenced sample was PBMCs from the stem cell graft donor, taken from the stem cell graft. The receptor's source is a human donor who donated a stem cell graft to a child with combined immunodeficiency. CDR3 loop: CASCSTTGFGANVLTF. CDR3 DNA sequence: TGCGCCAGCTGCTCAACCACGGGCTTTGGGGCCAACGTCCTGACTTTC.